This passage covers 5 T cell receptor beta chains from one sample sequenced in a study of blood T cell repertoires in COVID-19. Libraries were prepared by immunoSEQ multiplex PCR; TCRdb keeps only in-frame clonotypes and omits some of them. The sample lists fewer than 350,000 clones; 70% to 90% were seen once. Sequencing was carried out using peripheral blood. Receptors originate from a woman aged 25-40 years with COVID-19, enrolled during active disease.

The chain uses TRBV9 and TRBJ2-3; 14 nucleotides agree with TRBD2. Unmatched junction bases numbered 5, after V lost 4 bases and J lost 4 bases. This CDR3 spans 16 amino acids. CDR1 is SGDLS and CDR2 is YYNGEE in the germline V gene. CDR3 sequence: CASSLTSGGVSDTQYF. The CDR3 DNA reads TGTGCCAGCAGCCTGACTAGCGGGGGGGTGTCAGATACGCAGTATTTT.

The CDR3 sequence: CASSYIAGGPTEQFF. The CDR3 DNA reads as TGCGCCAGCAGCTACATAGCGGGGGGCCCCACAGAGCAGTTCTTC. The chain links TRBV5-1 to TRBJ2-1, with TRBD2 identical over 10 bases. The germline V gene has CDR1 SGHRS and CDR2 YFSETQ. The junction had 10 bases not matched to a gene; V was cut back by 3 bases and J by 10 bases. This CDR3 has 15 residues.

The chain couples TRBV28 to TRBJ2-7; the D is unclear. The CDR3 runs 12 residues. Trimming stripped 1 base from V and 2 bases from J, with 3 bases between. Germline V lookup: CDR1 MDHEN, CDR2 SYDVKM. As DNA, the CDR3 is TGTGCCAGCAGTTTATATACCTACGAGCAGTACTTC. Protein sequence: CASSLYTYEQYF.

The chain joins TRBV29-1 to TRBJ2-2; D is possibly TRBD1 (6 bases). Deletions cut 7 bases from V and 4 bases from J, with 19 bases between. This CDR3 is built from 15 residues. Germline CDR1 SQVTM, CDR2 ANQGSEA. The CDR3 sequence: CSANAGVGVTGELFF. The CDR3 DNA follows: TGCAGCGCCAACGCAGGGGTAGGGGTCACCGGGGAGCTGTTTTTT.

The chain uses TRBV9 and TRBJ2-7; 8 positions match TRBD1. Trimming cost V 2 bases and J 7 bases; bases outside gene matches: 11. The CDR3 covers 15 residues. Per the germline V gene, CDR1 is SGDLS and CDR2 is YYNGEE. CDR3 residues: CASSVMDRESFEQYF. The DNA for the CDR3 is TGTGCCAGCAGCGTCATGGACAGGGAATCGTTTGAGCAGTACTTC.